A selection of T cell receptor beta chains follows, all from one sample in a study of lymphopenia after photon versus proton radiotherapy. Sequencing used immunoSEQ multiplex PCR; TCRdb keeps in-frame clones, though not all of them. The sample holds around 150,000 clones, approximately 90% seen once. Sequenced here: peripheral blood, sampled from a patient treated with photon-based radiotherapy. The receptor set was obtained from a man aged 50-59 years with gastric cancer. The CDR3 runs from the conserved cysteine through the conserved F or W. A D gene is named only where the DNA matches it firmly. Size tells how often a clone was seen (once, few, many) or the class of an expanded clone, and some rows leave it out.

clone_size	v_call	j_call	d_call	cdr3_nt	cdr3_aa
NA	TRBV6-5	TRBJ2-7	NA	TGTGCCAGCAGTTACGGAGGTCGTAGCTCCTACGAGCAGTACTTC	CASSYGGRSSYEQYF
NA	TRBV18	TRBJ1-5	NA	TGTGCCAGCTCACCAGGGACAAGAAATCAGCCCCAGCATTTT	CASSPGTRNQPQHF
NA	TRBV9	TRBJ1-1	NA	TGTGCCAGCAGCGTAGAACAGGAGGGCAACACTGAAGCTTTCTTT	CASSVEQEGNTEAFF
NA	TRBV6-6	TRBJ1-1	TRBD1	TGTGCCAGCACAGGACAGGTGAACACTGAAGCTTTCTTT	CASTGQVNTEAFF
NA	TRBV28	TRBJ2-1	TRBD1	TGTGCCAGCACCCAGGGGGCCTCCTACAATGAGCAGTTCTTC	CASTQGASYNEQFF
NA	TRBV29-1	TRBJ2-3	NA	TGCAGCGTTGTTGGGTCTTGGGCAGCGAGGGATACGCAGTATTTT	CSVVGSWAARDTQYF
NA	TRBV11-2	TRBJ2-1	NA	TGTGCCAGCACTCCCGGGATCGAGCAGTTCTTC	CASTPGIEQFF
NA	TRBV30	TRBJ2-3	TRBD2	TGTGCCTGGAGTGTACGCGCGGGAGGTACAGATACGCAGTATTTT	CAWSVRAGGTDTQYF
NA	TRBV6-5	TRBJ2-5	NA	TGTGCCAGCAGCCGACTGGTCATGCAAGAGACCCAGTACTTC	CASSRLVMQETQYF
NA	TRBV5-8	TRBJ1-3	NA	TGTGCCAGCAGCTTGGTTTCTTCCCAGAGGCCCTCTGGAAACACCATATATTTT	CASSLVSSQRPSGNTIYF
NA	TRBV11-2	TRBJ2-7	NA	TGTGCCAGCAGCCGCCACTACGAGCAGTACTTC	CASSRHYEQYF
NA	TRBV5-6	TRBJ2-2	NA	TGTGCCAGCAGCCGCGTAGGGATTAGCGGGGAGCTGTTTTTT	CASSRVGISGELFF
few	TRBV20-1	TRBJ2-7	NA	TGCAGTGCTAGACTTTTTGACGAGCAGTACTTC	CSARLFDEQYF
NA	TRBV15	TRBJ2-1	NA	TGTGCCACCAGCAGAGATCCTGCAGGGAACTCCTACAATGAGCAGTTCTTC	CATSRDPAGNSYNEQFF
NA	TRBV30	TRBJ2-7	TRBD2	TGTGCCTGGAGTGTTGGAGTAGCGGGAGGAGGCGAGCAGTACTTC	CAWSVGVAGGGEQYF
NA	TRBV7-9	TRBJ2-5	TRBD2	TGTGCCAGCAGTCGCCGCGGGAGTGGGGGTGCCCAAGAGACCCAGTACTTC	CASSRRGSGGAQETQYF
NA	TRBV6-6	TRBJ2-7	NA	TGTGCCAGCAGTCATAACAACGAGCAGTACTTC	CASSHNNEQYF
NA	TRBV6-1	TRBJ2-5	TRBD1	TGTGCCAGCAGTGGAGGACAGGGGGGATACCACTTC	CASSGGQGGYHF
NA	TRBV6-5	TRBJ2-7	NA	TGTGCCAGCAGTTATGGGACACCTCGTAGCGAGCAGTACTTC	CASSYGTPRSEQYF
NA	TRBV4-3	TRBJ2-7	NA	TGCGCCAGCAGCCAAGATTCCCAGGGCTCAGGGTCCTACGAGCAGTACTTC	CASSQDSQGSGSYEQYF
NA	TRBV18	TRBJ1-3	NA	TGTGCCAGCTCACCACAACGGGCCTCTGGAAACACCATATATTTT	CASSPQRASGNTIYF
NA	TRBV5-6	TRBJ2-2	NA	TGTGCCAGCATAGCGGACGCGAACACCGGGGAGCTGTTTTTT	CASIADANTGELFF
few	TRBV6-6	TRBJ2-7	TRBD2	TGTGCCAGCAGTTACACTAGCGGAGCCTACGAGCAGTACTTC	CASSYTSGAYEQYF
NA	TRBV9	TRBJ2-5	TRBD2	TGTGCCAGCAGCGTAGATGGCGGGAGGGATGAGACCCAGTACTTC	CASSVDGGRDETQYF
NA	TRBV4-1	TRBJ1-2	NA	TGCGCCAGCAGCCAAGCGGAAGGCAGGAGCTATGGCTACACCTTC	CASSQAEGRSYGYTF
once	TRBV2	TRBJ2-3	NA	TGTGCCAGCAATCCCCTGCGCACAGATACGCAGTATTTT	CASNPLRTDTQYF
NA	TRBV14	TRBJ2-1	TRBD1	TGTGCCAGCAGCCCGGACAGGACCACCTACAATGAGCAGTTCTTC	CASSPDRTTYNEQFF
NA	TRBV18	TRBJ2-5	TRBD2	TGTGCCAGCTCACTGAGGACTAGCGCACCCCAAGAGACCCAGTACTTC	CASSLRTSAPQETQYF
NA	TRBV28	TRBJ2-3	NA	TGTGCCAGCAGTGACCCAAGGAGAGGGACTAGCACAGATACGCAGTATTTT	CASSDPRRGTSTDTQYF
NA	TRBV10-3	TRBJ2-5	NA	TGTGCCACCGCCCCCCCAGGGACCGAGTCAGAGACCCAGTACTTC	CATAPPGTESETQYF
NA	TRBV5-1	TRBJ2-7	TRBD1	TGCGCCAGCAGCCAGGACAGGAGCTCCTACGAGCAGTACTTC	CASSQDRSSYEQYF
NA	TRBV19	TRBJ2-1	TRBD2	TGTGCCAGTAGTGCAGAGGGTCCGGGACTAGCGGGAGGGAGGAATGAGCAGTTCTTC	CASSAEGPGLAGGRNEQFF
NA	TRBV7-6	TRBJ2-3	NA	TGTGCCAGCAGCTTAGTACCTGACCGCACAGATACGCAGTATTTT	CASSLVPDRTDTQYF
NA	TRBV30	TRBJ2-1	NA	TGTGCCTGGATGAAATACCGGGAGAGGTTATACAATGAGCAGTTCTTC	CAWMKYRERLYNEQFF
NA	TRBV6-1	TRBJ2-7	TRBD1	TGTGCCAGCAGTTTTTACACAGGGGCCAAAGACGAGCAGTACTTC	CASSFYTGAKDEQYF
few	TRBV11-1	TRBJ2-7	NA	TGTGCCAGCAGCTTCGGTGGCGAGCAGTACTTC	CASSFGGEQYF
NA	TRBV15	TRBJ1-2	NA	TGTGCCACCAGCCGGGACATCGTCTATGGCTACACCTTC	CATSRDIVYGYTF
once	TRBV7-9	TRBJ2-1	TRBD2	TGTGCCAGCAGCTTTTACCGGACTAGCGGGAGTGTGGGTGAGCAGTTCTTC	CASSFYRTSGSVGEQFF
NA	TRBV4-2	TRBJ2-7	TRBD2	TGTGCCAGCAGCCAAACTAGCGGGGGCTCCTACGAGCAGTACTTC	CASSQTSGGSYEQYF
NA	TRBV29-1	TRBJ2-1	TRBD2	TGCAGCCTTGCGCCTAGCGGGTTTGAGGAGCAGTTCTTC	CSLAPSGFEEQFF
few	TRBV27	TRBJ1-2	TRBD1	TGTGCCAGCAGAAAGACAGGGGGCGACGCCTACACCTTC	CASRKTGGDAYTF
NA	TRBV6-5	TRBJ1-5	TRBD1	TGTGCCAGCAGCAGGGACAGGGATCAGCCCCAGCATTTT	CASSRDRDQPQHF
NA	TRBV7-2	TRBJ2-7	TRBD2	TGTGCCAGCAGATGGACTAGCGGTCTCTACGAGCAGTACTTC	CASRWTSGLYEQYF
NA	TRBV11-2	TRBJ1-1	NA	TGTGCCAGCAGCTTAGTGCTTCGGCAGGGATCAGCTTTCTTT	CASSLVLRQGSAFF
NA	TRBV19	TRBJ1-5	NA	TGTGCCAGTAGTATTACCAGTAATCAGCCCCAGCATTTT	CASSITSNQPQHF
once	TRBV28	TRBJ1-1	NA	TGTGCCAGCAGTTTATTCTACACTGAAGCTTTCTTT	CASSLFYTEAFF
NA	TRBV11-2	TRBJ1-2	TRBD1	TGTGCCAGCAGACTCAGCGGACAGGGGGCGAATGGCTACACCTTC	CASRLSGQGANGYTF
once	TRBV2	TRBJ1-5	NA	TGTGCCAGCAGTGATGGTGATAATAGCAATCAGCCCCAGCATTTT	CASSDGDNSNQPQHF
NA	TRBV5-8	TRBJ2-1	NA	TGTGCCAGCAGCTTGGCCTCCTACAATGAGCAGTTCTTC	CASSLASYNEQFF
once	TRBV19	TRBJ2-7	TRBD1	TGTGCCAGTAGTACCCGACAGGGTCCGGGGCCCTACGAGCAGTACTTC	CASSTRQGPGPYEQYF
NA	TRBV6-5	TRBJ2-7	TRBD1	TGTGCCAGCAGAAACCCCGGGACAGCCTCCTACGAGCAGTACTTC	CASRNPGTASYEQYF
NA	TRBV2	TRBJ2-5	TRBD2	TGTGCCAGCAGCCCTCGGGCTAGCGGGAGGGCCACTAAGACCCAGTACTTC	CASSPRASGRATKTQYF
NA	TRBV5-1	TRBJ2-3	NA	TGCGCCAGCAGCTTGAAGGCTAGAGGCACAGATACGCAGTATTTT	CASSLKARGTDTQYF
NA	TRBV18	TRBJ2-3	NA	TGTGCCAGCTCACCACGGACTAAGGGGGAGACAGATACGCAGTATTTT	CASSPRTKGETDTQYF
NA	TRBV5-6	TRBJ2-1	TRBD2	TGTGCCAGCAGCTTTGGGAAGCGGGGAGGGGTTGAGCAGTTCTTC	CASSFGKRGGVEQFF
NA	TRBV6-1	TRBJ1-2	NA	TGTGCCAGCACTAGTGCCAGGACTAACTATGGCTACACCTTC	CASTSARTNYGYTF
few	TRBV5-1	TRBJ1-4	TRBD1	TGCGCCAGCAGCTTCTCGGGACAGGGGATTGCAACTAATGAAAAACTGTTTTTT	CASSFSGQGIATNEKLFF
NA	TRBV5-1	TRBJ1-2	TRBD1	TGCGCCAGCAGCTCCGGACAGGGGGATGGCTACACCTTC	CASSSGQGDGYTF